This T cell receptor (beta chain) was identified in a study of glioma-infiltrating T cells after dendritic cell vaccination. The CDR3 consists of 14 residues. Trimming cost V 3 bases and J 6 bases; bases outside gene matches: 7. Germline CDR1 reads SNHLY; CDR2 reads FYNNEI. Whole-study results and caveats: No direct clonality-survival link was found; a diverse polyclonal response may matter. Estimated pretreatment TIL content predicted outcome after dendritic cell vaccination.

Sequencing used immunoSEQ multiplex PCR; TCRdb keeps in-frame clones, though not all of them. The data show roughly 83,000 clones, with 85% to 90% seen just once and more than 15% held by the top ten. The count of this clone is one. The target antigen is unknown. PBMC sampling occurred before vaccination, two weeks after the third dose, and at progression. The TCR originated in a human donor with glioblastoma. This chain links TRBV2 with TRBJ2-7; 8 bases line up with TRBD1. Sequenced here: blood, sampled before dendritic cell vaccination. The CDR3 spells CASSDSRGQGEQYF. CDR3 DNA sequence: TGTGCCAGCAGTGATTCCAGGGGGCAAGGCGAGCAGTACTTC.